The 6 T cell receptor beta chains below come from one sample, sequenced in a study of blood T cell repertoires in COVID-19. Libraries were prepared by immunoSEQ multiplex PCR; TCRdb keeps only in-frame clonotypes and omits some of them. The sample includes roughly 80,000 clones, 65% to 85% of them seen just once. Input material: peripheral blood. These receptor sequences come from a man aged 55 to 70 with active or convalescent COVID-19.

The CDR3 DNA reads TGTGCCAGCAGCTTTAGTGGACTAGCGAACACCGGGGAGCTGTTTTTT. It encodes CASSFSGLANTGELFF. The chain joins TRBV5-6 to TRBJ2-2; 7 bases align to TRBD2. V lost 2 bases and J lost 0; bases outside the gene matches: 4. The CDR3 runs 16 residues. The germline V gene has CDR1 SGHDT and CDR2 YYEEEE.

The chain joins TRBV19 to TRBJ1-6, with TRBD1 as a possible D gene (5 bases). Germline V gene data show CDR1 as LNHDA and CDR2 as SQIVND (reference sequence). This CDR3 contains 13 residues. Trimming stripped 10 bases from V and 7 bases from J, with 14 bases between. CDR3 protein: CATGDRGNSPLHF. The CDR3 DNA sequence: TGTGCCACGGGGGACCGCGGGAATTCACCCCTCCACTTT.

V usage is TRBV6-2 or TRBV6-3 and J usage is TRBJ1-1; the match to TRBD1 covers 9 bases. Germline CDR1 reads MNHEY; CDR2 reads SVGEGT. This CDR3 has 16 residues. Trimming took 5 bases from V and 1 from J; bases not matched to a gene: 8. In DNA, the CDR3 is TGTGCCAGCAGTCCGACAGGGGGGATGGGGAACACTGAAGCTTTCTTT. It codes for CASSPTGGMGNTEAFF.

The V and J genes are TRBV7-8 and TRBJ1-1; possible D gene TRBD1, 5 bases. From germline, CDR1 is SGHVS and CDR2 FQNEAQ. The length of the CDR3 is 16 residues. Trimming cost V 3 bases and J 0 bases, with 14 bases left between them. Written as DNA, the CDR3 is TGTGCCAGCAGCTTCCCACCGCAGGGAATGAACACTGAAGCTTTCTTT. Protein sequence: CASSFPPQGMNTEAFF.

As for this clone: One junction end disagrees with the germline gene, perhaps due to a read error. This rearrangement joins TRBV7-7 to TRBJ2-1; a possible D gene is TRBD1 (5 bases). The CDR3 totals 13 residues. CDR1 is SSHAT and CDR2 is FNYEAQ in the germline V gene (reference sequence). DNA of the CDR3: TGTGCTAGCAGCTTAGAAACAGGCAATGAGCAGTTCTTC. As protein: CASSLETGNEQFF.

The chain joins TRBV2 to TRBJ1-2; 8 bases are a match to TRBD1. CDR3 length: 14 amino acids. Trimming took 7 bases from V and 6 from J; bases not matched to a gene: 10. CDR1 is SNHLY and CDR2 is FYNNEI in the germline V gene. The CDR3 loop is CASNDRGIRNGYTF. CDR3 DNA: TGTGCCAGCAACGACAGGGGAATCAGAAATGGCTACACCTTC.